One and the same sample provided the 18 T cell receptor beta chains below, sequenced in a study of T-cell memory formation after mild COVID-19. Each CDR3 protein gets one entry after TCRdb re-called the 5' RACE reads with MiXCR. This table holds 380,000 or so distinct CDR3 sequences, around 15% found once. Sequencing was performed on PBMCs or a T cell subset sorted from them (not recorded which). Receptors were obtained from a man younger than 30 who had mild COVID-19 (a few samples of this study predate the infection). Cell type and time point are not known.

This clonotype was detected only a few times. V and J are TRBV13 and TRBJ2-7, with unresolved D. The CDR3 totals 15 residues. Germline assignment: CDR1 PRHDT and CDR2 FYEKMQ (reference sequence). With 3 bases removed from V and 0 bases from J, the gap between germline ends came to 12 bases. CDR3 bases: TGTGCCAGCAGCTTCGGCAAAGGAGTCTCCTACGAGCAGTACTTC. Protein sequence: CASSFGKGVSYEQYF.

The chain links TRBV29-1 to TRBJ2-3, with 7 bases lining up with TRBD1. Germline loops: CDR1 SQVTM, CDR2 ANQGSEA. V shed 6 bases and J 3 bases; nucleotides not matched to a gene: 12. The CDR3 has 15 residues. For the CDR3, the DNA is TGCAGCGTCGCGAAAATGACGACAGGGACAGATACGCAGTATTTT. This codes for CSVAKMTTGTDTQYF.

The chain has TRBV24-1 and TRBJ2-7; D tentatively reads TRBD1 or TRBD2 (7 bases each). The CDR3 runs to 18 residues. Trimming removed 5 bases at V and 0 bases at J, with 22 bases between. Germline V CDR1 and CDR2: KGHDR, SFDVKD. The DNA for the CDR3 is TGTGCCACCAGTGCCCTCCCGGGGGGACAGAAGAGCTCCTACGAGCAGTACTTC. This sequence encodes CATSALPGGQKSSYEQYF.

This clonotype occurred a few times. The chain couples TRBV4-1 to TRBJ1-1; 7 bases are shared with TRBD1. The CDR3 spans 16 residues. Trimming at V came to 5 bases and at J to 6 bases, leaving 15 bases not matched to a gene. The germline V gene has CDR1 MGHRA and CDR2 YSYEKL. The CDR3 spells CASSVEGTEKGAEAFF. DNA of the CDR3: TGCGCCAGCAGCGTAGAAGGGACAGAGAAAGGCGCTGAAGCTTTCTTT.

This sequence joins TRBV7-2 and TRBJ1-4; perhaps TRBD1 as D (6 bases). The CDR3 consists of 17 residues. Trimming shortened V by 2 bases and J by 8 bases, and 21 bases separated the two germline ends. Germline CDR1 and CDR2: SGHTA and FQGNSA. Here the CDR3 DNA reads TGTGCCAGCAGCTTAAATGTATGGTCGGGGGCTCGGGAAAAACTGTTTTTT. Its protein product is CASSLNVWSGAREKLFF.

There are a few counts of this clonotype. This chain uses TRBV5-4 with TRBJ2-5; 10 bases fit TRBD1. Looked up from germline, CDR1 is SGHNT and CDR2 is YYREEE (reference sequence). Trimming cost V 3 bases and J 5 bases; bases outside gene matches: 10. The CDR3 extends over 16 amino acids. In DNA form, the CDR3 reads TGTGCCAGCAGCTGGGGACAGGGGATAGATCAGGAGACCCAGTACTTC. Its protein product is CASSWGQGIDQETQYF. Supplemented by reference TRBV5-4 and TRBJ2-5, the full variable domain reads ETGVTQSPTHLIKTRGQQVTLRCSSQSGHNTVSWYQQALGQGPQFIFQYYREEENGRGNFPPRFSGLQFPNYSSELNVNALELDDSALYLCASSWGQGIDQETQYFGPGTRLLVL.

This clonotype was observed a single time. The chain employs TRBV7-2 and TRBJ2-2; TRBD1 matches 7 bases. The CDR3 has 15 amino acids. CDR1 is SGHTA and CDR2 is FQGNSA in the germline V gene. Losses at the gene ends were 5 bases for V and 3 bases for J; bases not matched to a gene: 6. The CDR3 loop reads CASSMGQTYTGELFF. The CDR3 DNA reads as TGTGCCAGCAGCATGGGACAGACTTACACCGGGGAGCTGTTTTTT.

This clonotype was seen a single time. The chain uses TRBV2 and TRBJ1-6; tentatively, D is TRBD1 (5 bases). The CDR3 contains 13 residues. The V and J ends lost 11 bases and 8 bases respectively, with 16 bases between them. The germline V gene has CDR1 SNHLY and CDR2 FYNNEI. The CDR3 spells CAGRIGGDSPLHF. In DNA, the CDR3 is TGTGCCGGACGTATTGGGGGTGATTCACCCCTCCACTTT.

This clonotype occurred many times. The chain is built from TRBV4-2 and TRBJ2-3, with 9 bases identical to TRBD1. Trimming removed 0 bases from V and 1 base from J; junction bases left unmatched: 2. The length of the CDR3 is 16 residues. In germline, CDR1 is LGHNA, CDR2 YNFKEQ. The CDR3 nucleotides are TGTGCCAGCAGCCAAGATCGGACAGGGGGCACAGATACGCAGTATTTT. Translation gives CASSQDRTGGTDTQYF.

This clonotype was counted between two and nine times. The chain carries TRBV12-3 or TRBV12-4 and TRBJ1-2; D perhaps matches TRBD1 (5 bases). The CDR3 spans 14 residues. The germline V and J ends were trimmed by 6 bases and 4 bases, with 15 bases remaining between them. The CDR3 spells CASSFGVQGYGYTF. DNA for the CDR3: TGTGCCAGCAGCTTCGGGGTGCAGGGCTATGGCTACACCTTC.

This clonotype was counted at least ten times. The gene calls are TRBV12-3 or TRBV12-4 and TRBJ1-6; 8 nucleotides agree with TRBD1. V was clipped by 6 bases and J by 10 bases; unmatched bases: 8. This CDR3 is built from 14 residues. The CDR3 here is CASRPTGVGSPLHF. DNA of the CDR3: TGTGCCAGCAGGCCGACAGGGGTTGGATCACCCCTCCACTTT.

This clonotype came up once. The chain combines TRBV12-3 or TRBV12-4 with TRBJ1-1, with 10 bases lining up with TRBD1. The CDR3 is made up of 15 amino acids. V lost 8 bases to trimming and J lost 6 bases; unmatched junction nucleotides: 12. The CDR3 DNA reads as TGTGCCAGCGGTCCGACAGGGGGCGGAATGCCTGAAGCTTTCTTT. Protein sequence: CASGPTGGGMPEAFF.

This clonotype has a handful of counts. This sequence joins TRBV30 and TRBJ2-5; the match to TRBD2 covers 7 bases. Germline values: CDR1 GTSNPN, CDR2 SVGIG (reference sequence). The CDR3 length is 13 residues. V dropped 3 bases and J dropped 4; count of bases not matched to a gene: 5. The CDR3 DNA follows: TGTGCCTGGAGGGGACCGGGGGGAGAGACCCAGTACTTC. Translated, it gives CAWRGPGGETQYF.

This clonotype was observed a few times. CDR3 coding DNA: TGTGCCAGCAGCCCGACCGGGACAGGGACTGGAAACACCATATATTTT. This gives the protein CASSPTGTGTGNTIYF. The chain uses TRBV7-9 and TRBJ1-3, with TRBD1 identical over 9 bases. Trimming removed 5 bases from V and 2 bases from J; junction bases left unmatched: 7. Germline CDR1 and CDR2: SEHNR and FQNEAQ (reference sequence). The CDR3 is made up of 16 amino acids.

This chain links TRBV24-1 with TRBJ1-2, with a weak D call TRBD1 (6 bases). V was shortened by 4 bases and J by 4 bases, with 12 bases between the two germline ends. The CDR3 is made up of 14 amino acids. Germline values: CDR1 KGHDR, CDR2 SFDVKD. The CDR3 DNA sequence: TGTGCCACCAGTGACGCGGACAGCCCCTATGGCTACACCTTC. It codes for CATSDADSPYGYTF.

The chain employs TRBV2 and TRBJ1-1, with TRBD1 identical over 11 bases. Germline V gives CDR1 SNHLY, CDR2 FYNNEI. V shed 4 bases and J 5 bases; nucleotides not matched to a gene: 9. This CDR3 contains 16 residues. CDR3 nucleotide sequence: TGTGCCAGCAGTGCTCGGACAGGGGGCGGAGGGACTGAAGCTTTCTTT. It translates to CASSARTGGGGTEAFF.

The rearrangement links TRBV4-1 to TRBJ1-2, with D uncertain. The CDR3 sequence is 15 residues long. The germline V gene has CDR1 MGHRA and CDR2 YSYEKL. Trimming removed 0 bases from V and 6 bases from J, with 14 bases in between. CDR3 amino acids: CASSQEGEGPHGYTF. The CDR3, as DNA: TGCGCCAGCAGCCAAGAGGGTGAGGGTCCCCATGGCTACACCTTC.

The genes are TRBV28 and TRBJ2-7, with 9 bases matching TRBD1. The germline CDR1 and CDR2 sequences are MDHEN and SYDVKM. This CDR3 is built from 15 residues. The V segment lost 2 bases and the J segment 2 bases; nucleotides outside the gene matches: 4. The CDR3 is CASSLGQGWTYEQYV. CDR3 in DNA: TGTGCCAGCAGTTTAGGACAGGGGTGGACCTACGAGCAGTACGTC.